The T cell receptor beta chain under discussion was sequenced for a study of T cells after yellow fever vaccination. The CDR3 totals 13 residues. In germline, CDR1 is SEHNR, CDR2 FQNEAQ (reference sequence). Trimming took off 5 bases at V and 4 bases at J, with 10 bases between the two ends. TCRdb fed the 5' RACE reads into MiXCR, producing one record per CDR3 protein. The sample carries 280,000 or so distinct CDR3 sequences, 7.5% to 9.5% recorded once. This clonotype showed up just a few times. Antigen specificity is unknown. Study findings and constraints: Clonotypes shared by both compartments, CD4 and CD8, made up a small share.

The rearrangement joins TRBV7-9 to TRBJ2-3; D unresolved. The clonotype comes from a man aged 18 to 29 who received the YFV17D yellow fever vaccine. The source was CD4+ T cells sorted from PBMCs, collected 5 days after the yellow fever booster vaccination. The CDR3 DNA is TGTGCCAGCAGCGCCGAGACTCCAGATACGCAGTATTTT. Its translation is CASSAETPDTQYF.